Reported below is one T cell receptor beta chain. Via MiXCR, TCRdb re-called the RACE reads, giving one row per CDR3 protein. The table has more than 35,000 distinct CDR3 sequences, just under 6.5% seen once; the top ten hold around 8.4%. These data originate in a study of human T cells and chemical hapten exposure. The CDR3 is 15 amino acids. V gave up 2 bases and J gave up 4 bases, with 15 bases separating them. Per germline, CDR1 MNHEY and CDR2 SMNVEV (reference sequence). The time point is: patch test 1, 2 weeks after DPC sensitization. The treatment was: therapeutic diphenylcyclopropenone sensitization with weekly scalp DPC. The authors extracted total RNA from unfractionated whole blood.

The genes are TRBV27 and TRBJ2-7; D remains unclear. This TCR came from a woman in her thirties with alopecia areata. Some clones in this sample may be carry-over from other donors' samples. The sequencing here drew on whole blood, taken in connection with sensitization to the hapten diphenylcyclopropenone (DPC). The CDR3 loop reads CASSLRSGFAYEQYF. CDR3 coding DNA: TGTGCCAGCAGTTTAAGGTCAGGATTTGCTTACGAGCAGTACTTC.